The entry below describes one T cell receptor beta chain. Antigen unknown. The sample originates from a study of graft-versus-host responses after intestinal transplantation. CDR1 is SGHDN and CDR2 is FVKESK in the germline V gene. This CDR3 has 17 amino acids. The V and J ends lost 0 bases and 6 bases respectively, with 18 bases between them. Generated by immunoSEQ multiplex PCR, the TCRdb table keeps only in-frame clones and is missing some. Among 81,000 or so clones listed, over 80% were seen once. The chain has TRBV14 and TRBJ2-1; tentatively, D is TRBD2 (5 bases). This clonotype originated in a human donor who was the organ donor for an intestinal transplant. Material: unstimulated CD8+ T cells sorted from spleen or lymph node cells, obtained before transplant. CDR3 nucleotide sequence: TGTGCCAGCAGCCAAGATAGCGTTCGGTTCCTCCCCAATGAGCAGTTCTTC. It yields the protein CASSQDSVRFLPNEQFF.